This TCR beta chain was identified in a study of cytomegalovirus exposure and HLA in healthy donors. Despite likely unrecorded immune exposures, the donors were nominally healthy at the time of sampling. This PCR relied on a set of 60 Vbeta primers and 13 Jbeta primers. The table came from immunoSEQ multiplex PCR; TCRdb's copy has only in-frame clones and leaves some out. The sample yields some 200,000 clones, approximately 78% seen once. This CDR3 is 13 amino acids long. Germline V CDR1 and CDR2: SNHLY, FYNNEI. The junction had 5 bases not matched to a gene; V was cut back by 8 bases and J by 2 bases.

The chain couples TRBV2 to TRBJ1-1; 7 nucleotides line up with TRBD1. The clonotype originates from a woman between 45 and 60 years old in good health and CMV-seropositive. Sequences were obtained from PBMCs. In DNA, the CDR3 is TGTGCCAGCGGGGGACAGTTAAACACTGAAGCTTTCTTT. Amino acids: CASGGQLNTEAFF. Filled out from reference TRBV2 and TRBJ1-1, the complete variable domain reads EPEVTQTPSHQVTQMGQEVILRCVPISNHLYFYWYRQILGQKVEFLVSFYNNEISEKSEIFDDQFSVERPDGSNFTLKIRSTKLEDSAMYFCASGGQLNTEAFFGQGTRLTVV.